This T cell receptor beta chain is drawn from a study of blood T cell repertoires in COVID-19. Study context: There were acute and convalescent COVID-19 samples, and they came from the United States, Italy and Spain. PBMCs, B-cell-depleted T cells, or T cells were the source of the cDNA or gDNA that made up the material.

V was pared by 2 bases and J by 7 bases, with 20 bases between. CDR3 length: 16 residues. Germline loops: CDR1 SGHTA, CDR2 FQGNSA. This table comes from immunoSEQ multiplex PCR, and its TCRdb copy is limited to in-frame clones, with some not included. The sample holds roughly 250,000 clones; around 85% are singletons and the top ten take around 1%. Patients from Seattle were sampled longitudinally, starting during active infection. The chain is built from TRBV7-2 and TRBJ1-1; tentative D call: TRBD1 (5 bases). The sequencing sample was made of peripheral blood. This TCR was sampled from a human donor with COVID-19, enrolled during active disease. The donor label of this sample is uncertain. CDR3 in amino acids: CASSLYRGGGKDEAFF. In nucleotides, the CDR3 is TGTGCCAGCAGCTTATACCGAGGTGGGGGGAAGGATGAAGCTTTCTTT.